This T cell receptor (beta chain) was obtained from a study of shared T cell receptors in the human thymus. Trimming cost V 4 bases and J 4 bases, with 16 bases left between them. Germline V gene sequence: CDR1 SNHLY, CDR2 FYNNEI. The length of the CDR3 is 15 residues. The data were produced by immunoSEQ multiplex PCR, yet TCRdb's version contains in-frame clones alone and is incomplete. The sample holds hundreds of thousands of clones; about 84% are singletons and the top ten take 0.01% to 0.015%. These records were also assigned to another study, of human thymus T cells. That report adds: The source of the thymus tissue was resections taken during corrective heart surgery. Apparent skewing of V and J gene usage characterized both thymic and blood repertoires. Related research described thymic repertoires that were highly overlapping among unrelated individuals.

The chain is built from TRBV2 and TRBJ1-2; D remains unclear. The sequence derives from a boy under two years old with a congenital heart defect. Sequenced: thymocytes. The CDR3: CASSGGQPNLYGYTF. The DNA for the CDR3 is TGTGCCAGCAGTGGAGGGCAGCCAAACCTCTATGGCTACACCTTC. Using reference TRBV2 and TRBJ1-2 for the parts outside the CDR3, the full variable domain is EPEVTQTPSHQVTQMGQEVILRCVPISNHLYFYWYRQILGQKVEFLVSFYNNEISEKSEIFDDQFSVERPDGSNFTLKIRSTKLEDSAMYFCASSGGQPNLYGYTFGSGTRLTVV.